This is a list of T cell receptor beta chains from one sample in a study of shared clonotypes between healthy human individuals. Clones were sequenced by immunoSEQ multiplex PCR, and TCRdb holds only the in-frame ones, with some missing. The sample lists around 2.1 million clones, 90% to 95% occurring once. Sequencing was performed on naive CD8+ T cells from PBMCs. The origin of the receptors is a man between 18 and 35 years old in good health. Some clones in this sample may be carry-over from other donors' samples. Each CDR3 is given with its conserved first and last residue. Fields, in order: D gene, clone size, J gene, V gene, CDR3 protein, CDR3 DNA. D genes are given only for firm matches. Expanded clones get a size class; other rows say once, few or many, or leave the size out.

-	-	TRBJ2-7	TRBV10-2	CASQESYEQYF	TGCGCCAGCCAGGAGAGTTACGAGCAGTACTTC
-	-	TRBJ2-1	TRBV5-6	CASSLGQGRYNEQFF	TGTGCCAGCAGCTTGGGCCAGGGGAGATACAATGAGCAGTTCTTC
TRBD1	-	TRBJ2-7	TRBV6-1	CASNEGAVGYEQYF	TGTGCCAGCAACGAGGGGGCGGTGGGGTACGAGCAGTACTTC
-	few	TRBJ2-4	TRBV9	CASSVGVGNIQYF	TGTGCCAGCAGCGTAGGGGTAGGGAACATTCAGTACTTC
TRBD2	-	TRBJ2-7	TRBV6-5	CASSYMGLAGVEQYF	TGTGCCAGCAGTTATATGGGACTAGCGGGAGTTGAGCAGTACTTC
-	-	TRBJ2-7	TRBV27	CASSLGGYNYEQYF	TGTGCCAGCAGTTTAGGGGGTTACAACTACGAGCAGTACTTC
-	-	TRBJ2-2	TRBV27	CASSLYRVSGELFF	TGTGCCAGCAGTCTTTATCGGGTTTCCGGGGAGCTGTTTTTT
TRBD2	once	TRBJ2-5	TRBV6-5	CASSTGTSIETQYF	TGTGCCAGCAGTACCGGGACTAGCATAGAGACCCAGTACTTC
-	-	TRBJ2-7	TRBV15	CATAPGGAGEEQYF	TGTGCCACCGCCCCTGGGGGGGCCGGGGAAGAGCAGTACTTC
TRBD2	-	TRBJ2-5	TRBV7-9	CASSLASGGSGETQYF	TGTGCCAGCAGCTTAGCCTCGGGCGGGAGTGGAGAGACCCAGTACTTC
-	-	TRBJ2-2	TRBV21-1	CASSNGTPPRPGAGELFF	TGTGCCAGCAGCAATGGGACCCCGCCTCGTCCCGGGGCCGGGGAGCTGTTTTTT
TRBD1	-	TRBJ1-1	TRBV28	CASIEEGAWTEAFF	TGTGCCAGCATTGAGGAGGGGGCGTGGACTGAAGCTTTCTTT
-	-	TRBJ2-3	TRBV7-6	CASSIPKTGFSTDTQYF	TGTGCCAGCAGCATTCCGAAAACCGGTTTTAGCACAGATACGCAGTATTTT
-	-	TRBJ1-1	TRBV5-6	CASSFRDTEAFF	TGTGCCAGCAGCTTTAGGGACACTGAAGCTTTCTTT
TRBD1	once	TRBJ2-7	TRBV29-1	CSAYGQGTVSYEQYF	TGCAGCGCTTACGGACAGGGAACGGTCTCCTACGAGCAGTACTTC
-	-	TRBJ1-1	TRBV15	CATSRGGTEAFF	TGTGCCACCAGCAGAGGTGGGACTGAAGCTTTCTTT
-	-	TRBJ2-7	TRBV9	CASSGGASPDYEQYF	TGTGCCAGCAGCGGGGGGGCCAGCCCAGACTACGAGCAGTACTTC
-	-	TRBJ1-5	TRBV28	CASSPGNQPQHF	TGTGCCAGCAGTCCTGGCAATCAGCCCCAGCATTTT
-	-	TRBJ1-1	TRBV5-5	CASSLGVSLMNTEAFF	TGTGCCAGCAGCTTGGGAGTGTCGTTAATGAACACTGAAGCTTTCTTT
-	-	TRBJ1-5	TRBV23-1	CASSQSGRGNQPQHF	TGCGCCAGCAGTCAATCGGGCAGGGGCAATCAGCCCCAGCATTTT
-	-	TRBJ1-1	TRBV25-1	CASSVGQRNTEAFF	TGTGCCAGCAGTGTGGGGCAGCGAAACACTGAAGCTTTCTTT
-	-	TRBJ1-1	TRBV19	CATAAYKTEAFF	TGTGCCACCGCGGCATATAAAACTGAAGCTTTCTTT
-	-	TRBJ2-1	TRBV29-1	CSVGSVGRDEQFF	TGCAGCGTTGGCTCGGTGGGAAGGGATGAGCAGTTCTTC
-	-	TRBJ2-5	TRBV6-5	CASSYLPGSRGETQYF	TGTGCCAGCAGTTACTTGCCGGGTTCCAGGGGAGAGACCCAGTACTTC
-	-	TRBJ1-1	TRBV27	CASSLLPGNTEAFF	TGTGCCAGCAGTTTACTTCCGGGGAACACTGAAGCTTTCTTT
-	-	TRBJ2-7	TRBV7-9	CASSSRDTPYEQYF	TGTGCCAGCAGCTCTAGGGACACTCCCTACGAGCAGTACTTC
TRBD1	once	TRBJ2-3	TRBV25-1	CASSEGTGTDTQYF	TGTGCCAGCAGTGAAGGGACAGGCACAGATACGCAGTATTTT
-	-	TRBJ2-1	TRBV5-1	CASSLNGGYNEQFF	TGCGCCAGCAGCTTGAACGGGGGCTACAATGAGCAGTTCTTC
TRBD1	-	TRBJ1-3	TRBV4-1	CASSQAGGGNTIYF	TGCGCCAGCAGCCAAGCAGGGGGGGGAAACACCATATATTTT
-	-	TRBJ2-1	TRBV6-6	CASSLSGTTMEQFF	TGTGCCAGCAGTTTATCGGGTACCACAATGGAGCAGTTCTTC
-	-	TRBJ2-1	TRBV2	CASSEGMEGGGNEQFF	TGTGCCAGCAGTGAAGGTATGGAGGGAGGTGGGAATGAGCAGTTCTTC
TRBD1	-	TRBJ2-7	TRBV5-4	CASSRKGQNYEQYF	TGTGCCAGCAGCCGAAAGGGACAGAATTACGAGCAGTACTTC
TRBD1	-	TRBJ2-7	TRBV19	CASSVRDRPYEQYF	TGTGCCAGTAGTGTCCGGGACAGACCCTACGAGCAGTACTTC
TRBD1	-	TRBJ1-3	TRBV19	CASSIGSFGTAGNTIYF	TGTGCCAGTAGTATAGGATCCTTTGGGACAGCGGGAAACACCATATATTTT
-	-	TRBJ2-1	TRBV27	CASSPGDKRPSYNEQFF	TGTGCCAGCAGCCCCGGTGATAAGCGGCCTTCCTACAATGAGCAGTTCTTC
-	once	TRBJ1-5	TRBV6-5	CASSQGIPNQPQHF	TGTGCCAGCAGTCAAGGGATACCCAATCAGCCCCAGCATTTT
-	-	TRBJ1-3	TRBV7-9	CASSTTIDSYSGNTIYF	TGTGCCAGCAGCACCACCATTGACAGTTACTCTGGAAACACCATATATTTT
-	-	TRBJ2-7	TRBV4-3	CASSQSGTAIYEQYF	TGCGCCAGCAGCCAGTCCGGGACCGCTATCTACGAGCAGTACTTC
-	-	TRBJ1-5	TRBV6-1	CASSEETWSNQPQHF	TGTGCCAGCAGTGAAGAAACCTGGAGCAATCAGCCCCAGCATTTT
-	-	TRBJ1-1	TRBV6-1	CASSEAIRFPEAFF	TGTGCCAGCAGTGAAGCGATTAGGTTTCCTGAAGCTTTCTTT
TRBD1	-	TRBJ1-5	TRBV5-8	CASSPGDRANQPQHF	TGTGCCAGCAGCCCCGGGGACAGAGCGAATCAGCCCCAGCATTTT
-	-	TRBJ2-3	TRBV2	CASSDRQGPDTQYF	TGTGCCAGCAGTGATCGCCAGGGTCCAGATACGCAGTATTTT
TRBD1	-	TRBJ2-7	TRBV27	CATATRAGGAYEQYF	TGTGCCACCGCGACGAGGGCAGGGGGCGCCTACGAGCAGTACTTC
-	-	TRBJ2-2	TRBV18	CASSPSFAPMNTGELFF	TGTGCCAGCTCACCATCTTTCGCTCCCATGAACACCGGGGAGCTGTTTTTT
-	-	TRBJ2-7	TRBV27	CASSDRDGLFYEQYF	TGTGCCAGCAGTGACCGGGACGGTCTTTTCTACGAGCAGTACTTC
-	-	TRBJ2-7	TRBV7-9	CASRGPASLYEQYF	TGTGCCAGCAGGGGACCGGCCAGCCTCTACGAGCAGTACTTC